The T cell receptor beta chain under discussion was sequenced for a study of blood T cell repertoires in COVID-19. Whole-study context: Acute and convalescent COVID-19 specimens originated in the United States, Italy and Spain. PBMCs, B-cell-depleted T cells, or T cells were the source of the cDNA or gDNA that made up the material.

The CDR3 loop spans 14 amino acids. Original processing methods: By means of reference gene primer amplification, nucleated cell counts were estimated. This table comes from immunoSEQ multiplex PCR, and its TCRdb copy is limited to in-frame clones, with some not included. V, J and clone size are those of that table, while D and trimming were read from the DNA. The sample carries roughly 290,000 clones, about 90% recorded once. This clone was detected only once. Material for sequencing was peripheral blood. The sequence was collected from a woman in her thirties who had recovered from COVID-19. This chain connects TRBV21-1 to TRBJ2-5; the table's D call of TRBD2 was not tested on the DNA. TRBV21-1 is labeled a pseudogene. The CDR3 here is CASSRTRGQETQYF. In DNA form, the CDR3 reads TGTGCCAGCAGCCGGACTAGGGGCCAAGAGACCCAGTACTTC.